This TCR beta chain is drawn from a study of Graves' ophthalmopathy and Graves' hyperthyroidism. CDR1 is MGHRA, CDR2 YSYEKL, per germline. CDR3 length equals 13 residues. In the case of this clonotype: Being one base from a much bigger clone, this may be a read error.

Amplification of TCR beta CDR3 regions used RNA transcripts. HTBI primers were used in a first-round RT-PCR, which preceded a second-round multiplex PCR. TCRdb re-derived calls from the multiplex PCR reads in MiXCR, one entry per CDR3 protein. The sample holds roughly 1.1 million distinct CDR3 sequences; about 35% are singletons and the top ten take more than 9.5%. The TCR was taken from an adult man with Graves' hyperthyroidism. The chain has TRBV4-1 and TRBJ1-1, with D perhaps matching TRBD1 (5 bases). Sequences were obtained from peripheral blood or thyroid tissue (not recorded which). The CDR3 bases are TGTGCCAGCAGCCAAGTAGGGACCACTGAAGCTTTCTTT. Translation: CASSQVGTTEAFF.